The source of this T cell receptor (beta chain) is a study of T cell changes during pregnancy in multiple sclerosis. TCRdb's table, derived via immunoSEQ multiplex PCR, lists solely in-frame clones and lacks some. The repertoire consists of some 100,000 clones, with roughly nine tenths occurring once and the leading ten covering approximately 1.2%. Germline lookup yields CDR1 SNHLY and CDR2 FYNNEI. The CDR3 is 14 amino acids. With 2 bases clipped from V and 7 bases from J, the junction kept 6 bases outside the gene matches. The sample here was peripheral blood, taken in the second trimester of pregnancy. The clonotype originates from a female donor with multiple sclerosis, enrolled in a pregnancy study. The rearrangement joins TRBV2 to TRBJ2-7; TRBD1 agrees at 9 bases. CDR3 nucleotides: TGTGCCAGCAGTGAAAGGACAGGGGTGGGAGAGCAGTACTTC. The encoded protein is CASSERTGVGEQYF. The complete variable domain, with remaining parts taken from reference TRBV2 and TRBJ2-7, reads EPEVTQTPSHQVTQMGQEVILRCVPISNHLYFYWYRQILGQKVEFLVSFYNNEISEKSEIFDDQFSVERPDGSNFTLKIRSTKLEDSAMYFCASSERTGVGEQYFGPGTRLTVT.